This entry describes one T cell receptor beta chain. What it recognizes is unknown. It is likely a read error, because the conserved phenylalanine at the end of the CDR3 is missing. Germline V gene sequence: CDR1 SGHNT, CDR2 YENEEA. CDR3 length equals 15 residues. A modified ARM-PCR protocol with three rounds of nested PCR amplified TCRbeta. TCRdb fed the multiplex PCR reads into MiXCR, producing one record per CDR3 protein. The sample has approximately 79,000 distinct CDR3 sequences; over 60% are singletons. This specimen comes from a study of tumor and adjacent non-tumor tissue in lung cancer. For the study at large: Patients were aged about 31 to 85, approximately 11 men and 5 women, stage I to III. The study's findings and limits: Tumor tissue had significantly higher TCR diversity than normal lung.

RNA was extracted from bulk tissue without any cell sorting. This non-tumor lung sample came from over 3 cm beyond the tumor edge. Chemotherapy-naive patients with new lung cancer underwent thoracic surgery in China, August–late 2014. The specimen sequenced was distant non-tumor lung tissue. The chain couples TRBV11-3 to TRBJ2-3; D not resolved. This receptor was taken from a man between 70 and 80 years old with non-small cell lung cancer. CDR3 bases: TGTGCCAGCACCAGTCTGGAAGTAAGCACGGATATGCAGTATCTT. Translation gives CASTSLEVSTDMQYL.